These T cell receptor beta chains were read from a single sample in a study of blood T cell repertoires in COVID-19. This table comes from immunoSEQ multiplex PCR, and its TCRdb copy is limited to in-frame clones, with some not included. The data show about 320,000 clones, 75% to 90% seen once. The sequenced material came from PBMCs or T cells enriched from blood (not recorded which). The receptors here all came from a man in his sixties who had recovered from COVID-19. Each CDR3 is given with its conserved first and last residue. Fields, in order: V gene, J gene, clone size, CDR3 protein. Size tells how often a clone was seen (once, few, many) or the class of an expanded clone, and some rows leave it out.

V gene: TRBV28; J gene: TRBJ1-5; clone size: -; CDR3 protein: CASSLGGTSNQPQHF
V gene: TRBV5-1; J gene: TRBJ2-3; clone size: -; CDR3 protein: CASSLRSGTSTDTQYF
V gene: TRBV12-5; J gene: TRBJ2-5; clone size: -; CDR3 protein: CASGKGQALQETQYF
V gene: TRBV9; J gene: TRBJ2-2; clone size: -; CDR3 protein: CASSVEVGSGRDTGELFF
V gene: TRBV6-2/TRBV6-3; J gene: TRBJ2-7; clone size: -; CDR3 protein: CASSRPGQGSYEQYF
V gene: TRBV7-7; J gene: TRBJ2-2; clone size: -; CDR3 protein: CASSPRTGNTGELFF
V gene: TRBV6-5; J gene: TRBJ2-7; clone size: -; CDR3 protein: CASSLGTGGREQYF
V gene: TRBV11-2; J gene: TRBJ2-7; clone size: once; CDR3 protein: CASSLIPGQAYEQYF
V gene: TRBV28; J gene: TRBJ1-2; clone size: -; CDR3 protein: CASSLGESVYGYTF
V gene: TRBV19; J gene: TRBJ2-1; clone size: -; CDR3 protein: CASSITRRDNEQFF
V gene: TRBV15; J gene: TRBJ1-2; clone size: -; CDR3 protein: CATSRDRPSNYGYTF
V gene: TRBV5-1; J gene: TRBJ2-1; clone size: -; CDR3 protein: CASSLAKGVANEQFF
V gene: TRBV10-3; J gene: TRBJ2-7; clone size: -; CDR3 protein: CAIRNPREYEQYF
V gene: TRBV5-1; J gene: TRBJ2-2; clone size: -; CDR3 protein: CASSSGQGAGTGELFF
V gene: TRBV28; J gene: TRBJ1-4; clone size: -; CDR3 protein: CASSPAGHTTNEKLFF
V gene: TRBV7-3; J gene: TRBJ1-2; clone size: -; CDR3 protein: CASSSGQADYGYTF
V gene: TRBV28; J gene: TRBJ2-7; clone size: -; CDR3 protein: CASNPPGGLSYEQYF
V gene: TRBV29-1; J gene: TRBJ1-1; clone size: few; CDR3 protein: CSVHRGTEAFF
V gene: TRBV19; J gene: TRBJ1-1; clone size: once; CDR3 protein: CASSIGRGPMNTEAFF
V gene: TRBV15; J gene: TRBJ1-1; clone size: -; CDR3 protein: CATSTRTGGLNTEAFF
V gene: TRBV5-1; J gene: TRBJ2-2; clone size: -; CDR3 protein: CASRTTGLGTGELFF
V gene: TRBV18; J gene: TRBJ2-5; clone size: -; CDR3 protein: CASSPGLEETQYF
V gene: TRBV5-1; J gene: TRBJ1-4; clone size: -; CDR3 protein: CASRTATNEKLFF
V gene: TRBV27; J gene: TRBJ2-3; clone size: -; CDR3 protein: CASSLQGTTDTQYF
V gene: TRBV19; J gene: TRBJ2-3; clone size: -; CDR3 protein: CASSQFRTSGHTDTQYF